Below are 3 T cell receptor beta chains sequenced from a single sample in a study of CD8 T cells in ankylosing spondylitis. TCRdb independently ran MiXCR on the 5' RACE reads; one entry per CDR3 protein. The sample yields about 140,000 distinct CDR3 sequences, around 10% seen once. The sample taken for sequencing was blood, either unsorted or a sorted T cell fraction (not recorded which). These receptors were obtained from a female donor with ankylosing spondylitis or in good health (not recorded which).

This clonotype was counted only a few times. The rearrangement uses TRBV29-1 and TRBJ1-4; possible D gene TRBD1, 6 bases. Germline V lookup: CDR1 SQVTM, CDR2 ANQGSEA. The CDR3 extends over 14 amino acids. Deletions cut 2 bases from V and 3 bases from J, with 10 bases between. The CDR3 nucleotides are TGCAGCGTTGAACGGGGGCGGGCTAATGAAAAACTGTTTTTT. This codes for CSVERGRANEKLFF.

The sample holds many counts of this clonotype. The V and J genes are TRBV28 and TRBJ1-5; D unresolved. Per the germline V gene, CDR1 is MDHEN and CDR2 is SYDVKM. The CDR3 contains 13 residues. The germline V and J ends were trimmed by 6 bases and 3 bases, with 9 bases remaining between them. CDR3 residues: CASRGGNNQPQHF. CDR3 sequence (DNA): TGTGCCAGCAGGGGTGGAAACAATCAGCCCCAGCATTTT.

This clonotype was counted at least ten times. V gene TRBV12-3 or TRBV12-4 combines with J gene TRBJ2-7; D unclear. Trimming pared 2 bases from V and 3 bases from J, leaving 5 bases between. This CDR3 is built from 12 residues. The CDR3 DNA reads as TGTGCCAGCAGTTTACGCGGCTACGAGCAGTACTTC. It encodes CASSLRGYEQYF.